This T cell receptor beta chain was recorded in a study of shared clonotypes between healthy human individuals (dated by TCRdb to the early 2020s). The study in broad terms: The cohort included three men and a couple of women between 18 and 49 years of age. To increase sequencing depth and limit assay-specific biases, different laboratories used diverse techniques to prepare libraries and sequence TCR repertoires. To estimate repertoire size and how much clonotypes are shared between individuals, the study performed deep sequencing of blood TCR repertoires from a few healthy adults. Per donor, leukapheresis produced somewhere between about 0.94 and 9.5 billion PBMCs. For each donor, CD4 naive and CD4 memory were each given three plates, CD8 naive was given two plates, and CD8 memory was given one plate.

The CDR3 covers 16 residues, taking in both the cysteine and the phenylalanine. CDR3 DNA only is kept here, 48 bases in frame from base 1. V is cut by 6 bases and J by 4 bases, and the space between the germline ends is 19 bases. Sequences MDHEN (CDR1) and SYDVKM (CDR2) are obtained from the germline V gene. CD8 naive samples were CD45RO-negative cells positively selected for CCR7, giving a CD45RA+CCR7+ population that excluded TemRA cells. Healthy HIV-negative adults with no recently reported acute infections or vaccinations were included as donors. Every donor was a Caucasian adult living in Nashville, Tennessee, USA. Blood was obtained by leukapheresis, after which PBMCs were separated by Ficoll-Histopaque density gradient centrifugation and cryopreserved in liquid nitrogen vapor phase. Purity and quantity of every magnetically sorted T cell population were checked by analytical flow cytometry. Genomic DNA was isolated from each sorted fraction and quantified by UV absorbance on a Nanodrop 2000c.

TCR CDR3 regions were amplified from genomic DNA by multiplex PCR using the deep immunoSEQ assay. Extracted genomic DNA from each cell subset was distributed evenly across all wells of several immunoSEQ 96-well plates, and each plate was treated as a replicate. Each replicate PCR for sorted subsets received around 200 ng genomic DNA, equal to 28,000 or so T cell genomes. Purified libraries were quantified with a Qubit 3.0 fluorometer, sized on a Bioanalyzer 2100, and re-quantified with the KAPA Library Quantification kit. Every immunoSEQ 96-well plate was sequenced on a dedicated single-read 150-cycle Illumina NextSeq 550 flow cell. Concerning the study's data processing: Because the immunoSEQ output included only junctional sequences and no quality scores, the filtering could not be the same as the filtering used for full-length reads. Sequences were annotated with PyIR, a Python wrapper for IgBLAST v1.9, using IMGT germline references to assign V/J genes and CDR3. Any read was removed if the V/J assignment was weak (E-value above 1e-6), the CDR3 was missing, or the read contained stop codons, out-of-frame junctions, or ambiguous translated residues. V3J clonotypes were defined as sequences sharing an identical inferred V gene, J gene, and CDR3 amino acid sequence. Percentage overlap between repertoires was computed as shared unique clonotypes divided by the size of the smaller repertoire. Three approaches were used to assess repertoire richness: RTK rarefaction, the Chao1 estimator, and Recon v2.1 estimates of unobserved clonotypes. Generation probabilities for all TCRbeta clonotypes obtained by the gDNA method from several donors were computed using OLGA. In TCRdb, the immuneACCESS table is reduced to in-frame sequences with V and J assigned. These tables do not hold every clone; where another copy was compared, an unresolved V gene accounts for under half, and the others remain unexplained. The DNA was the basis for D and trimming; V, J and clone size are from that table. The table for this sample lists about 2 million clones; roughly 95% of them were counted only once. Clones ranked in the top ten supply approximately 1% of the sample.

In the case of this clone: The antigen this receptor binds is unknown. Per-base quality was not reported, and no clone a single base away is much larger than it.

Study-wide findings and limitations: Only blood was sampled, and tissue TCR repertoires likely differ from those in blood. Pairwise subsampling led to the expectation that sequencing depth would affect the degree of clonotype sharing among donors. Clonotypes shared by all four sorted-subset donors showed higher generation probabilities than non-shared clonotypes. Estimated clonotype richness was generally larger for naive than for memory subsets. Even with the large sequencing depth, rarefaction of the sorted-subset datasets indicated that sequencing was incomplete. When several donors were compared, the shared fraction of clonotypes was around 5.1% for naive CD4, approximately 3.5% for naive CD8, 2% to 2.5% for memory CD4, and under 0.5% for memory CD8. Because the study included a small number of donors, the genetic and exposure-history diversity represented was limited.

The rearrangement combines TRBV28 with TRBJ2-1; the D call is tentative, TRBD1 or TRBD2, as each matches 6 bases. Sequencing input: naive CD8+ T cells sorted from blood. Per the publication, the cell subset or site label means: CD45RA+CCR7+. This TCR derives from a man aged 18 to 35 in good health. The CDR3 is CASSALFGGEYNEQFF. In nucleotides, the sequence is TGTGCCAGCAGCGCTTTATTCGGGGGCGAATACAATGAGCAGTTCTTC.